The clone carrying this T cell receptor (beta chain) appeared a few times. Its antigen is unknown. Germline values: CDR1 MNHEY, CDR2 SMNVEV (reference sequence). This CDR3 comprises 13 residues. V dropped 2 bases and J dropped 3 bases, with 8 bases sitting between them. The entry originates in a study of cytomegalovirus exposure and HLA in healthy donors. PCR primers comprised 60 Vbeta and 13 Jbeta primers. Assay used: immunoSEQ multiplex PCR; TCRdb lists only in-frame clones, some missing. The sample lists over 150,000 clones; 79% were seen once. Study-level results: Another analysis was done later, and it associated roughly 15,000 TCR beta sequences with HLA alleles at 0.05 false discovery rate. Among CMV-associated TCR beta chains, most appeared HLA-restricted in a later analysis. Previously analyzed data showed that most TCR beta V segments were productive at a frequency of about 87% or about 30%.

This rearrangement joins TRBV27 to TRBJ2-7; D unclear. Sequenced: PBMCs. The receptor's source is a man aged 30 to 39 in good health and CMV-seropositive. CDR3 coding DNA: TGTGCCAGCAGTTTAAGTGAGAACTACGAGCAGTACTTC. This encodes CASSLSENYEQYF.